This entry lists 23 T cell receptor beta chains sequenced from one sample in a study of cytomegalovirus exposure and HLA in healthy donors. PCR primers comprised 60 Vbeta and 13 Jbeta primers. The repertoire was sequenced with immunoSEQ multiplex PCR; TCRdb's copy has only in-frame clones and lacks some. The profile shows 180,000 or so clones, around 78% of them singletons. Sequencing input: PBMCs. Receptor source: a man aged 18 to 29 in good health and CMV-seronegative.

Only one count was recorded for this clone. This chain connects TRBV5-1 to TRBJ2-3, with 10 positions matching TRBD2. The V segment lost 1 base and the J segment 7 bases; nucleotides outside the gene matches: 12. This CDR3 comprises 17 residues. From germline, CDR1 is SGHRS and CDR2 YFSETQ. The CDR3 region has the DNA TGCGCCAGCAGCTTGTCTGTAGCGGGAGCGGGAGGGAATACGCAGTATTTT. Protein sequence: CASSLSVAGAGGNTQYF.

The V and J genes are TRBV2 and TRBJ1-1, with 8 bases fitting TRBD1. Germline V gives CDR1 SNHLY, CDR2 FYNNEI. V lost 9 bases and J lost 5; bases outside the gene matches: 8. The CDR3 totals 13 residues. As DNA, the CDR3 is TGTGCCAGTTCGACAGGGGAAGGGACTGAAGCTTTCTTT. Its translation: CASSTGEGTEAFF. Full variable domain (missing parts from reference TRBV2 and TRBJ1-1): EPEVTQTPSHQVTQMGQEVILRCVPISNHLYFYWYRQILGQKVEFLVSFYNNEISEKSEIFDDQFSVERPDGSNFTLKIRSTKLEDSAMYFCASSTGEGTEAFFGQGTRLTVV.

The chain has TRBV6-1 and TRBJ1-2; D possibly corresponds to TRBD1 (5 bases). The CDR3 runs to 13 residues. Looked up from germline, CDR1 is MNHNS and CDR2 is SASEGT. V was shortened by 3 bases and J by 8 bases, with 13 bases between the two germline ends. The CDR3 DNA reads as TGTGCCAGCAGTGATTCGGGGGTGGAGGGCTACACCTTC. This sequence encodes CASSDSGVEGYTF.

This chain links TRBV7-9 with TRBJ2-1, with D tentatively TRBD2 (6 bases). In germline, CDR1 is SEHNR, CDR2 FQNEAQ (reference sequence). Trimming pared 4 bases from V and 10 bases from J, leaving 11 bases between. CDR3 length equals 12 residues. This CDR3 reads CASSSVGGEQFF. DNA of the CDR3: TGTGCCAGCAGCTCGGTGGGGGGAGAGCAGTTCTTC.

This rearrangement joins TRBV6-1 to TRBJ2-5; TRBD1 might be the D (5 bases). This CDR3 is 15 amino acids long. The V end lost 7 bases, the J end lost 5 bases, and 20 bases lay between the germline ends. Looked up from germline, CDR1 is MNHNS and CDR2 is SASEGT. The CDR3 nucleotides are TGTGCCAGCACCCAGGGTTTGAGTTTTGGGGAGACCCAGTACTTC. Translation: CASTQGLSFGETQYF.

The genes are TRBV5-1 and TRBJ2-5; tentatively, D is TRBD2 (7 bases). The J call may be incorrect, as the DNA end agrees better with TRBJ2-7. The CDR3 totals 15 residues. The V gene's germline CDR1 is SGHRS and CDR2 YFSETQ. CDR3 DNA: TGCGCCAGCAGCCAAGGGGGGGCAAGCTCCTACGAGCAGTACTTC. The encoded protein is CASSQGGASSYEQYF.

This chain connects TRBV6-1 to TRBJ2-1; possibly TRBD1 for D (5 bases). Trimming stripped 6 bases from V and 9 bases from J, with 15 bases between. Germline V CDR1 and CDR2: MNHNS, SASEGT. The CDR3 has 13 amino acids. For the CDR3, the DNA is TGTGCCAGCAGGGACACCCAACTGATTGAGCAGTTCTTC. Protein: CASRDTQLIEQFF.

The CDR3 loop reads CASSLVGTAEQETQYF. In nucleotides, the CDR3 is TGTGCCAGCAGCTTAGTAGGGACAGCGGAGCAAGAGACCCAGTACTTC. The chain couples TRBV7-9 to TRBJ2-5, with TRBD1 matching over 7 bases. V was pared by 1 base and J by 2 bases, with 7 bases of the junction left unmatched. Germline CDR1 reads SEHNR; CDR2 reads FQNEAQ (reference sequence). This CDR3 spans 16 amino acids.

The chain has TRBV7-3 and TRBJ2-1, with a tentative D call TRBD2 (5 bases). The CDR3 is 14 amino acids. V was trimmed by 5 bases and J by 7 bases, leaving 15 bases between them. The germline CDR1 and CDR2 sequences are SGHTA and FQGTGA. This chain's CDR3 is CASSGQQTGNEQFF. The DNA for the CDR3 is TGTGCCAGCAGCGGGCAGCAGACGGGGAATGAGCAGTTCTTC.

CDR3 sequence: CASGVETVNSPLHF. The CDR3 DNA reads as TGTGCCAGTGGGGTCGAGACAGTGAATTCACCCCTCCACTTT. The chain has TRBV27 and TRBJ1-6; tentative D call: TRBD1 (5 bases). The V and J ends lost 9 bases and 7 bases respectively, with 16 bases between them. This CDR3 is built from 14 residues. The germline gives CDR1 MNHEY, CDR2 SMNVEV (reference sequence).

The chain recombines TRBV6-5 with TRBJ1-2, with TRBD1 identical over 9 bases. The J segment lost 8 bases and the V segment lost 6 bases, leaving 4 bases of the junction unmatched. The CDR3 runs 12 residues. From germline, CDR1 is MNHEY and CDR2 SVGAGI. The CDR3: CASRGQGWGYTF. The CDR3, as DNA: TGTGCCAGCAGGGGACAGGGCTGGGGCTACACCTTC.

The chain joins TRBV5-1 to TRBJ2-5; TRBD2 aligns across 16 bases. J was trimmed by 5 bases and V by 9 bases; bases with no gene match: 16. The germline V gene has CDR1 SGHRS and CDR2 YFSETQ. This CDR3 has 18 amino acids. The CDR3 region is CANTTGTSGGAGKETQYF. CDR3 in DNA: TGCGCCAACACAACGGGGACTAGCGGGGGGGCGGGGAAGGAGACCCAGTACTTC.

This chain connects TRBV11-2 to TRBJ2-5; the match to TRBD2 covers 13 bases. V lost 1 base to trimming and J lost 5 bases; unmatched junction nucleotides: 13. Germline CDR1 SGHAT, CDR2 FQNNGV. This CDR3 spans 19 amino acids. The CDR3 DNA follows: TGTGCCAGCAGCTTAGGGGCGGGACTAGCGGGGACCCTGCGGGAGACCCAGTACTTC. Encoded protein: CASSLGAGLAGTLRETQYF.

This sequence joins TRBV2 and TRBJ1-6, with D perhaps matching TRBD1 (6 bases). Looked up from germline, CDR1 is SNHLY and CDR2 is FYNNEI. Between the trimmed V and J ends, which lost 3 bases and 8 bases, there was a span of 11 bases. The CDR3 contains 14 residues. The CDR3, as DNA: TGTGCCAGCAGTGAGGGGGGGCCGGATTCACCCCTCCACTTT. It yields the protein CASSEGGPDSPLHF.

The chain combines TRBV18 with TRBJ1-5, with 7 bases matching TRBD1. The CDR3 has 17 residues. Germline V gene lookup returns CDR1 KGHSH and CDR2 LQKENI. With 4 bases clipped from V and 1 base from J, the junction kept 10 bases outside the gene matches. CDR3: CASSLQPLQGSNQPQHF. The CDR3 bases are TGTGCCAGCTCACTCCAACCCTTACAGGGGAGCAATCAGCCCCAGCATTTT. Drawing the rest from reference TRBV18 and TRBJ1-5, the complete variable domain is NAGVMQNPRHLVRRRGQEARLRCSPMKGHSHVYWYRQLPEEGLKFMVYLQKENIIDESGMPKERFSAEFPKEGPSILRIQQVVRGDSAAYFCASSLQPLQGSNQPQHFGDGTRLSIL.

This clone was seen only a few times. V usage is TRBV6-1 and J usage is TRBJ2-1; 8 bases line up with TRBD1. The V gene end was trimmed by 11 bases and the J gene end by 10 bases; junction bases not matched to a gene: 13. CDR1 MNHNS and CDR2 SASEGT come from the germline V gene. CDR3 length: 13 amino acids. CDR3 in DNA: TGTGCCGGACACGGTAGGACAGGGACCGAGCAGTTCTTC. This sequence encodes CAGHGRTGTEQFF.

This sequence joins TRBV10-3 and TRBJ2-7; D might be TRBD2 (6 bases). The CDR3 extends over 14 amino acids. Trimming removed 4 bases at V and 1 base at J, with 11 bases between. The germline V gene has CDR1 ENHRY and CDR2 SYGVKD. The CDR3 DNA sequence: TGTGCCATCAGTGGGAGGGCCGGGTCCTACGAGCAGTACTTC. Translating it yields CAISGRAGSYEQYF.

This sequence joins TRBV11-2 and TRBJ1-6; 8 bases agree with TRBD1. The CDR3 has 15 amino acids. The J segment lost 10 bases and the V segment lost 0 bases, leaving 5 bases of the junction unmatched. The V gene's germline CDR1 is SGHAT and CDR2 FQNNGV. The CDR3 protein is CASSLDEDRESPLHF. In DNA form, the CDR3 reads TGTGCCAGCAGCTTAGACGAGGACAGGGAATCACCCCTCCACTTT.

The chain couples TRBV2 to TRBJ1-6; D possibly corresponds to TRBD1 (6 bases). V gave up 10 bases and J gave up 5 bases, with 12 bases separating them. The CDR3 is made up of 13 amino acids. CDR1 and CDR2 (germline): SNHLY, FYNNEI. Here the CDR3 DNA reads TGTGCCACCCGGACAGAACATAATTCACCCCTCCACTTT. It encodes CATRTEHNSPLHF.

This clone has a handful of counts. V is TRBV7-2 and J is TRBJ2-1; D remains unclear. The germline V and J ends were trimmed by 4 bases and 10 bases, with 8 bases remaining between them. The CDR3 spans 11 residues. In germline, CDR1 is SGHTA, CDR2 FQGNSA. CDR3 in amino acids: CASSSRYEQFF. Here the CDR3 DNA reads TGTGCCAGCAGCTCGAGGTACGAGCAGTTCTTC.

The chain is built from TRBV6-5 and TRBJ1-2; D possibly corresponds to TRBD1 (5 bases). This CDR3 region has 13 residues. V lost 7 bases and J lost 7, with 16 bases in between. Germline assignment: CDR1 MNHEY and CDR2 SVGAGI. The CDR3 loop reads CASKKGPDGGYTF. CDR3 in DNA: TGTGCCAGCAAAAAGGGGCCCGATGGTGGCTACACCTTC.

This clone showed up just a few times. The chain joins TRBV9 to TRBJ2-7, with 8 positions matching TRBD2. Trimming took 3 bases from V and 2 from J; bases not matched to a gene: 4. From germline, CDR1 is SGDLS and CDR2 YYNGEE. The length of the CDR3 is 14 residues. This chain's CDR3 is CASSAAGGAYEQYF. In nucleotides, the CDR3 is TGTGCCAGCAGCGCTGCGGGGGGAGCCTACGAGCAGTACTTC.

The V call is TRBV5-1, the J call TRBJ2-3; 10 positions agree with TRBD1. V gave up 2 bases and J gave up 6 bases; unmatched junction bases: 9. The CDR3 consists of 16 residues. Germline V CDR1 and CDR2: SGHRS, YFSETQ. The CDR3 DNA reads as TGCGCCAGCAGCTTATTCGGACAGGGGGTTGGGGATACGCAGTATTTT. Protein product: CASSLFGQGVGDTQYF.